The 27 T cell receptor beta chains below were found in one sample sequenced in a study of blood T cell repertoires in COVID-19. TCRdb's table, derived via immunoSEQ multiplex PCR, lists solely in-frame clones and lacks some. The table lists about 94,000 clones, more than 65% of them singletons. Sequencing input: peripheral blood. The receptors were sampled from a man aged 65-85 years with COVID-19, enrolled during active disease.

The gene calls are TRBV5-4 and TRBJ2-5; the match to TRBD2 covers 10 bases. This CDR3 has 16 amino acids. Trimming at V came to 3 bases and at J to 4 bases, leaving 9 bases not matched to a gene. CDR1 and CDR2 from the germline V gene are SGHNT and YYREEE (reference sequence). CDR3 sequence reads: CASSSSGSGRRETQYF. The CDR3 DNA reads TGTGCCAGCAGCTCCTCGGGTAGCGGGAGGAGAGAGACCCAGTACTTC.

This chain connects TRBV2 to TRBJ2-5; TRBD2 matches at 10 bases. The CDR3 sequence is 16 residues long. Germline loops: CDR1 SNHLY, CDR2 FYNNEI. V dropped 6 bases and J dropped 4; count of bases not matched to a gene: 11. Written as DNA, the CDR3 is TGTGCCAGCAGCGTCTCTAGCGGGAGTGGGGGAGAGACCCAGTACTTC. This gives the protein CASSVSSGSGGETQYF. Drawing the rest from reference TRBV2 and TRBJ2-5, the complete variable domain is EPEVTQTPSHQVTQMGQEVILRCVPISNHLYFYWYRQILGQKVEFLVSFYNNEISEKSEIFDDQFSVERPDGSNFTLKIRSTKLEDSAMYFCASSVSSGSGGETQYFGPGTRLLVL.

The genes are TRBV15 and TRBJ1-6; D perhaps matches TRBD1 (6 bases). From germline, CDR1 is LNHNV and CDR2 YYDKDF (reference sequence). The CDR3 totals 18 residues. Trimming cost V 3 bases and J 2 bases, with 17 bases left between them. Here the CDR3 reads CATSRSWTEKPYNSPLHF. The DNA of the CDR3 is TGTGCCACCAGCAGGAGCTGGACAGAAAAACCCTATAATTCACCCCTCCACTTT.

The rearrangement joins TRBV5-4 to TRBJ2-1; 7 bases map to TRBD2. V lost 4 bases to trimming and J lost 0 bases; unmatched junction nucleotides: 13. Per germline, CDR1 SGHNT and CDR2 YYREEE (reference sequence). The CDR3 loop spans 18 amino acids. CDR3 sequence: CASSPLPPSGPSYNEQFF. The DNA of the CDR3 is TGTGCCAGCAGCCCCCTACCCCCTAGCGGACCCTCCTACAATGAGCAGTTCTTC.

V usage is TRBV14 and J usage is TRBJ2-7, with TRBD1 matching over 9 bases. CDR3 length: 15 amino acids. Germline V gene lookup returns CDR1 SGHDN and CDR2 FVKESK. Trimming removed 4 bases from V and 5 bases from J; junction bases left unmatched: 9. In nucleotides, the CDR3 is TGTGCCAGCAGCCGTATACAGGGGGCAGCCAACGAGCAGTACTTC. It codes for CASSRIQGAANEQYF.

A remark on this clone: One end of the junction varies from germline; a read error may be responsible. This chain links TRBV28 with TRBJ2-1, with 7 bases fitting TRBD1. The CDR3 length is 15 residues. Germline CDR1 reads MDHEN; CDR2 reads SYDVKM. The CDR3 coding sequence is TGTGCCGGCAGTTTAATTAGACAGGGTTACAATGAGCAGTTCTTC. This encodes CAGSLIRQGYNEQFF.

This clone was observed a single time. The rearrangement uses TRBV6-5 and TRBJ1-2; 9 positions agree with TRBD1. Germline V gene sequence: CDR1 MNHEY, CDR2 SVGAGI. The V and J ends lost 0 bases and 5 bases, in that order; junction bases with no gene match: 7. There are 16 residues in the CDR3. In DNA, the CDR3 is TGTGCCAGCAGTTACTCGAGACCGGGACAGGGTTATGGCTACACCTTC. Protein sequence: CASSYSRPGQGYGYTF.

The chain combines TRBV19 with TRBJ1-2; D is undetermined. The germline CDR1 and CDR2 sequences are LNHDA and SQIVND (reference sequence). V lost 4 bases and J 8 bases, leaving 11 bases between the germline ends. The CDR3 length is 12 residues. For the CDR3, the DNA is TGTGCCAGTAGTACGAACGTAGAAGGCTACACCTTC. Translation gives CASSTNVEGYTF.

This clone was observed a handful of times. The V and J genes are TRBV23-1 and TRBJ2-3, with 7 bases matching TRBD1. Being an ORF, TRBV23-1 has a function that is uncertain. CDR3 length: 16 residues. V lost 4 bases, J lost 5 bases, and 12 bases stayed unmatched. The chain's CDR3 is CASSPLEGAVEDTQYF. In DNA, the CDR3 is TGCGCCAGCAGTCCTCTAGAGGGGGCAGTAGAAGATACGCAGTATTTT.

The rearrangement joins TRBV7-9 to TRBJ2-7; 8 bases agree with TRBD1. Trimming at V came to 1 base and at J to 5 bases, leaving 10 bases not matched to a gene. Per germline, CDR1 SEHNR and CDR2 FQNEAQ (reference sequence). The CDR3 contains 16 residues. The DNA for the CDR3 is TGTGCCAGCAGCTTAGTTTACTCAGGGGGCAAGGACGAGCAGTACTTC. This encodes CASSLVYSGGKDEQYF.

CDR3 loop: CATNTGTAIYEQYF. The CDR3 DNA is TGTGCCACCAACACGGGGACAGCCATCTACGAGCAGTACTTC. V usage is TRBV6-5 and J usage is TRBJ2-7; 7 nucleotides match TRBD1. The trim removed 10 bases at V and 3 bases at J, leaving 12 bases unmatched. This CDR3 has 14 residues. Germline V gene data show CDR1 as MNHEY and CDR2 as SVGAGI.

Remarks on this clone: This sample includes further DNA sequences coding for the same CDR3. The V and J genes are TRBV19 and TRBJ2-5, with TRBD1 as a possible D gene (5 bases). This CDR3 comprises 15 residues. Germline CDR1 reads LNHDA; CDR2 reads SQIVND (reference sequence). The V end lost 5 bases, the J end lost 5 bases, and 18 bases lay between the germline ends. The CDR3 sequence is CASSLGFGARETQYF. For the CDR3, the DNA is TGTGCCAGTAGTCTGGGTTTTGGGGCGAGGGAGACCCAGTACTTC.

The chain joins TRBV27 to TRBJ1-4; D is perhaps TRBD1 (5 bases). The V end lost 3 bases, the J end lost 8 bases, and 13 bases lay between the germline ends. Germline V gene sequence: CDR1 MNHEY, CDR2 SMNVEV (reference sequence). The CDR3 covers 14 residues. In nucleotides, the CDR3 is TGTGCCAGCAGTTTTTTAGGGGCCGAAGAAAAACTGTTTTTT. This codes for CASSFLGAEEKLFF.

This clone was found a few times. This sequence joins TRBV28 and TRBJ2-2, with D hard to call. Per the germline V gene, CDR1 is MDHEN and CDR2 is SYDVKM. The length of the CDR3 is 14 residues. V was pared by 6 bases and J by 7 bases, with 15 bases between. CDR3 DNA sequence: TGTGCCAGCAGCTCGAGATGGTCGAGCGGGGAGCTGTTTTTT. Translated: CASSSRWSSGELFF. Looking up the rest from reference TRBV28 and TRBJ2-2 gives the full variable domain: DVKVTQSSRYLVKRTGEKVFLECVQDMDHENMFWYRQDPGLGLRLIYFSYDVKMKEKGDIPEGYSVSREKKERFSLILESASTNQTSMYLCASSSRWSSGELFFGEGSRLTVL.

The chain joins TRBV15 to TRBJ1-5, with 8 positions matching TRBD1. Germline CDR1 and CDR2: LNHNV and YYDKDF (reference sequence). After removal of 5 bases from V and 2 bases from J, the junction contained 8 bases not matched to a gene. This CDR3 is built from 16 residues. The CDR3 loop is CATSVRTGRGNQPQHF. The CDR3 DNA is TGTGCCACCAGCGTTAGGACAGGGCGAGGCAATCAGCCCCAGCATTTT.

The chain has TRBV10-3 and TRBJ1-2, with 10 bases matching TRBD1. Germline V lookup: CDR1 ENHRY, CDR2 SYGVKD. The CDR3 is 14 residues long. V dropped 6 bases and J dropped 6; count of bases not matched to a gene: 7. The CDR3 loop is CAIRRQGAPDGYTF. The CDR3 nucleotides are TGTGCCATCAGGCGACAGGGGGCGCCGGATGGCTACACCTTC.

This chain connects TRBV5-1 to TRBJ2-7, with D tentatively TRBD1 (5 bases). Germline CDR1 reads SGHRS; CDR2 reads YFSETQ. This CDR3 contains 14 residues. V lost 2 bases and J lost 3, with 12 bases in between. The CDR3 DNA sequence: TGCGCCAGCAGCTTAAATCAGGGCTACTACGAGCAGTACTTC. Translated: CASSLNQGYYEQYF.

In its sample, this clone was seen a few times. V and J are TRBV10-1 and TRBJ2-7, with TRBD1 as a possible D gene (5 bases). The V and J ends lost 5 bases and 3 bases respectively, with 11 bases between them. This CDR3 comprises 13 residues. Germline-derived CDR1 and CDR2 are WNHNN and SYGVQD (reference sequence). The CDR3 region is CASSSGQGYEQYF. The CDR3 DNA is TGCGCCAGCAGTTCCGGTCAGGGCTACGAGCAGTACTTC.

V is TRBV18 and J is TRBJ2-5; D might be TRBD1 (7 bases). The V and J ends lost 6 bases and 2 bases respectively, with 13 bases between them. This CDR3 has 14 amino acids. CDR1 is KGHSH and CDR2 is LQKENI in the germline V gene. In DNA form, the CDR3 reads TGTGCCAGCTCGGCGGGACAGCCTCAAGAGACCCAGTACTTC. The encoded protein is CASSAGQPQETQYF.

The chain links TRBV27 to TRBJ1-4; 7 bases agree with TRBD1. This CDR3 region has 14 residues. Trimming cost V 6 bases and J 7 bases; bases outside gene matches: 8. Germline V gives CDR1 MNHEY, CDR2 SMNVEV (reference sequence). The CDR3 here is CASRPTGFIEKLFF. CDR3 coding DNA: TGTGCCAGCAGACCGACAGGGTTTATTGAAAAACTGTTTTTT.

This chain joins TRBV10-3 and TRBJ2-2; 11 bases are shared with TRBD2. V shed 3 bases and J 3 bases; nucleotides not matched to a gene: 6. Germline assignment: CDR1 ENHRY and CDR2 SYGVKD. This CDR3 contains 17 residues. CDR3 loop: CAISDLLAGADTGELFF. In nucleotides, the CDR3 is TGTGCCATCAGTGATTTACTAGCGGGGGCCGACACCGGGGAGCTGTTTTTT.

V gene TRBV24-1 combines with J gene TRBJ1-5; D unclear. Germline V gene sequence: CDR1 KGHDR, CDR2 SFDVKD. The CDR3 has 14 residues. V lost 4 bases and J lost 5, with 11 bases in between. This CDR3 is CATSDPRVDQPQHF. CDR3 nucleotides: TGTGCCACCAGTGACCCCCGAGTGGATCAGCCCCAGCATTTT.

There are a few counts of this clone. The chain recombines TRBV5-5 with TRBJ2-2; 12 nucleotides align to TRBD2. The CDR3 sequence is 17 residues long. Germline V lookup: CDR1 SGHKS, CDR2 YYEKEE (reference sequence). Losses at the gene ends were 4 bases for V and 7 bases for J; bases not matched to a gene: 11. DNA for the CDR3: TGTGCCAGCAGCCTCGGACTAGCGGGGAATAGGGACGGGGAGCTGTTTTTT. Translating gives CASSLGLAGNRDGELFF.

The rearrangement uses TRBV7-9 and TRBJ1-1; 8 bases are shared with TRBD1. Germline values: CDR1 SEHNR, CDR2 FQNEAQ (reference sequence). V shed 4 bases, J shed 4 bases, and the junction held 11 bases outside the gene matches. The CDR3 covers 16 residues. CDR3 region: CASSSGQGTWGTEAFF. For the CDR3, the DNA is TGTGCCAGCAGCTCTGGACAGGGAACATGGGGCACTGAAGCTTTCTTT.

The chain uses TRBV28 and TRBJ2-1, with 9 bases lining up with TRBD2. CDR3 length: 16 amino acids. V shed 1 base, J shed 4 bases, and the junction held 5 bases outside the gene matches. In germline, CDR1 is MDHEN, CDR2 SYDVKM. The CDR3 bases are TGTGCCAGCAGTTTATTGGTTAGCGGGAGTTACAATGAGCAGTTCTTC. Protein: CASSLLVSGSYNEQFF.

This chain joins TRBV5-1 and TRBJ2-1, with a possible D match to TRBD1 (6 bases). The germline V gene has CDR1 SGHRS and CDR2 YFSETQ. The CDR3 extends over 17 amino acids. The V end was cut by 4 bases, the J end by 0 bases, with 17 bases between. For the CDR3, the DNA is TGCGCCAGCAGCAAGAGACAGGCCTCTGGCTCCTACAATGAGCAGTTCTTC. It codes for CASSKRQASGSYNEQFF.

This chain links TRBV7-9 with TRBJ2-7; TRBD1 matches at 8 bases. Unmatched junction bases numbered 17, after V lost 1 base and J lost 6 bases. Germline V lookup: CDR1 SEHNR, CDR2 FQNEAQ (reference sequence). The CDR3 is 18 residues long. CDR3 nucleotide sequence: TGTGCCAGCAGCTTAGGACAGGGGCTGGATACTGCCGGGGGCGAGCAGTACTTC. Residues: CASSLGQGLDTAGGEQYF.